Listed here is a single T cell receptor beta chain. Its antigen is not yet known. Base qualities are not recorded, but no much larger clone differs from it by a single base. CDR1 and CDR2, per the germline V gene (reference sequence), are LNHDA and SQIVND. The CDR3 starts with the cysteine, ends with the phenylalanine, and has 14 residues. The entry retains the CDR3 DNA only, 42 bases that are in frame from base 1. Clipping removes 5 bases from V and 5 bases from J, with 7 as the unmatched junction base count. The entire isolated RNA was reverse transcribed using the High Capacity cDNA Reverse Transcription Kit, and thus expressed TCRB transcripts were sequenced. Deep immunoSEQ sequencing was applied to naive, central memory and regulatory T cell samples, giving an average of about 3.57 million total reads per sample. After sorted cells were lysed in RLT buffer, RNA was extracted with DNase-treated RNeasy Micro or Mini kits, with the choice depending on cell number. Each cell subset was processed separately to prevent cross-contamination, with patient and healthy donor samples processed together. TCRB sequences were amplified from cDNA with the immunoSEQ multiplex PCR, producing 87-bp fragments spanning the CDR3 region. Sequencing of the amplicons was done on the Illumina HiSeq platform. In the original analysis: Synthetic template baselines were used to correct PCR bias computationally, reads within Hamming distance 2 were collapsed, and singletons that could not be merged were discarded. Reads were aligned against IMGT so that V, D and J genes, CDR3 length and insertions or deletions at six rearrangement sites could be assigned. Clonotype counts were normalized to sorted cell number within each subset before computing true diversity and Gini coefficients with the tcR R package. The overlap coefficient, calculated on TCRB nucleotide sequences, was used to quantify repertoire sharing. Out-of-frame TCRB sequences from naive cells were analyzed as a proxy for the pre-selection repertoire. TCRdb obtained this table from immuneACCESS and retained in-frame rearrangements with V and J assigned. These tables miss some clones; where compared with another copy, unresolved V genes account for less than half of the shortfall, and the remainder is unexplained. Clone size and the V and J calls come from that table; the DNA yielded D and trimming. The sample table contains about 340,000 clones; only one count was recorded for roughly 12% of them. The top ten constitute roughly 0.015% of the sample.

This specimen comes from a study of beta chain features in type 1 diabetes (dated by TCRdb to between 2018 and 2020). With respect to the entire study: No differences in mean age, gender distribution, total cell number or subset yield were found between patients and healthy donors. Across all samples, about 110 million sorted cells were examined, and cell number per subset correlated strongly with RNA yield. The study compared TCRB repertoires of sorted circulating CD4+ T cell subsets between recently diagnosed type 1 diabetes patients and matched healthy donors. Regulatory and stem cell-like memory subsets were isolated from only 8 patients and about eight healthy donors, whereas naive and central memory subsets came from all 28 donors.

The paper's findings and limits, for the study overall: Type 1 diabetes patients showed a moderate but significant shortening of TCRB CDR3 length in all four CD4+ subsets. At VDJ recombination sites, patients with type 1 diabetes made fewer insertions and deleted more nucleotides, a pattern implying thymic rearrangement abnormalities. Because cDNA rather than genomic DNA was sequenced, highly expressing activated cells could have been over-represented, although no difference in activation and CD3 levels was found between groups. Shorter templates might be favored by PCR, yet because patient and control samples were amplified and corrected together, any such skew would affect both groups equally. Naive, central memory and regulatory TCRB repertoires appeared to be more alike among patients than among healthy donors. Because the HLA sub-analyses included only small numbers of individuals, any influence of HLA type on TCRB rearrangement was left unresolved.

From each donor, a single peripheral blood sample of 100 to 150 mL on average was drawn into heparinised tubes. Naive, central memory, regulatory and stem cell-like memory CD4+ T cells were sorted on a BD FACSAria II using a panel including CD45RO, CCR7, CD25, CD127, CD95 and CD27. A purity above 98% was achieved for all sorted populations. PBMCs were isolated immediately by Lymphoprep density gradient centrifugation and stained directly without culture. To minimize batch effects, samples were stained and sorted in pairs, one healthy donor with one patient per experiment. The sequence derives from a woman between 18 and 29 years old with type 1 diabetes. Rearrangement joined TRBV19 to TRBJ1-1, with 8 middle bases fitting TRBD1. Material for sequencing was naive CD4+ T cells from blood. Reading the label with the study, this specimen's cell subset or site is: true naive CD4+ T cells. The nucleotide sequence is TGTGCCAGTAGTCCCAGGACAGGGTCAACTGAAGCTTTCTTT. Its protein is CASSPRTGSTEAFF.